This T cell receptor (beta chain) was profiled in a study of OX40 agonist ivuxolimab in advanced cancers. General study findings and limits: Expanded peripheral T-cell antigen specificity went undetermined.

Trimming at V came to 4 bases and at J to 2 bases, leaving 4 bases not matched to a gene. Per the germline V gene, CDR1 is SGHDN and CDR2 is FVKESK. This CDR3 contains 16 residues. Autoimmune disease history or systemic immunosuppression excluded patients. Here immunoSEQ multiplex PCR was the method, and the copy in TCRdb shows in-frame clones only, minus some. The table records approximately 69,000 clones, around four fifths of them present only once. Of note for this clone: The antigen is undetermined.

The chain is built from TRBV14 and TRBJ2-1; 11 bases are a match to TRBD2. The sequence was obtained from an adult with an advanced solid tumor such as melanoma, head and neck, liver or kidney cancer. Material: CD4+ or CD8+ T cells sorted from blood, obtained in a trial of the OX40 agonist ivuxolimab. The CDR3 DNA follows: TGTGCCAGCAGCCTAGGGACTAGCGGTCCCTACAATGAGCAGTTCTTC. As protein: CASSLGTSGPYNEQFF.